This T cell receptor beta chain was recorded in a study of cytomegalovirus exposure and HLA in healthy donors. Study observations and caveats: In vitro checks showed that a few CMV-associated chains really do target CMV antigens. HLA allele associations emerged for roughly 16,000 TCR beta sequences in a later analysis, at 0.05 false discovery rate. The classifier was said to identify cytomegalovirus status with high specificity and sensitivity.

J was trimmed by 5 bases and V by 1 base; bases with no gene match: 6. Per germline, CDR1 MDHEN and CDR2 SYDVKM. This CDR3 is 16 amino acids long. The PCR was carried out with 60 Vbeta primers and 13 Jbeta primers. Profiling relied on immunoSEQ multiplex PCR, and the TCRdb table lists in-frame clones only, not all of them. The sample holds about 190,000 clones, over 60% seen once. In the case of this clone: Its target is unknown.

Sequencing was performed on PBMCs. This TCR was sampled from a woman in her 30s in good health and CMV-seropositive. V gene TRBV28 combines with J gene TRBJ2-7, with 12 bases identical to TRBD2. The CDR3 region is CASSLLTSGSIHEQYF. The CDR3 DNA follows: TGTGCCAGCAGTTTATTGACTAGCGGGAGCATCCACGAGCAGTACTTC.